These 32 T cell receptor beta chains were all obtained from the same sample, sequenced in a study of cytomegalovirus exposure and HLA in healthy donors (dated by TCRdb to 2016 to 2017). Library preparation employed the immunoSEQ multiplex PCR assay. Drawn from immuneACCESS, this table holds only the in-frame rearrangements with V and J called that TCRdb kept. Clones are partly lost; checked studies trace under half to an unresolved V gene and leave the rest unexplained. Here the sample has 230,000 or so clones; 80% to 90% occur a single time. The ten largest account for over 2.5% of the sample. The specimen sequenced was PBMCs. The receptor source for this set is a woman in her late teens or twenties in good health and CMV-seronegative.

This chain joins TRBV27 and TRBJ1-2, with D perhaps TRBD1 (6 bases). Germline V gene data show CDR1 as MNHEY and CDR2 as SMNVEV (reference sequence). V was clipped by 6 bases and J by 2 bases, with 13 bases between them. The CDR3 consists of 14 residues. CDR3: CASREGGGNYGYTF. The CDR3 region has the DNA TGTGCCAGCAGAGAGGGAGGGGGGAACTATGGCTACACCTTC.

V and J are TRBV27 and TRBJ2-1; 7 positions agree with TRBD1. CDR3 length: 15 amino acids. Germline loops: CDR1 MNHEY, CDR2 SMNVEV (reference sequence). Losses at the gene ends were 6 bases for V and 4 bases for J; bases not matched to a gene: 9. For the CDR3, the DNA is TGTGCCAGCAGCCGCGACAGGGACCTTTACAATGAGCAGTTCTTC. It is translated as CASSRDRDLYNEQFF.

V and J are TRBV7-3 and TRBJ2-1, with 9 bases lining up with TRBD2. The germline V gene encodes CDR1 SGHTA and CDR2 FQGTGA. The V gene end was trimmed by 2 bases and the J gene end by 6 bases; junction bases not matched to a gene: 2. The CDR3 is made up of 14 amino acids. The CDR3: CASSLAGGGNEQFF. For the CDR3, the DNA is TGTGCCAGCAGCTTAGCGGGAGGGGGCAATGAGCAGTTCTTC.

The chain links TRBV4-1 to TRBJ2-7, with 9 bases lining up with TRBD1. CDR3 length: 14 amino acids. Germline values: CDR1 MGHRA, CDR2 YSYEKL. J was trimmed by 5 bases and V by 6 bases; bases with no gene match: 8. The chain's CDR3 is CASSSGTGSHEQYF. CDR3 nucleotides: TGCGCCAGCAGTTCCGGGACAGGGTCCCACGAGCAGTACTTC.

V gene TRBV5-6 combines with J gene TRBJ2-7; D may be TRBD1 (5 bases). The V gene's germline CDR1 is SGHDT and CDR2 YYEEEE. The V end lost 3 bases, the J end lost 2 bases, and 12 bases lay between the germline ends. The length of the CDR3 is 14 residues. The CDR3 spells CASSSAAGTYEQYF. CDR3 DNA: TGTGCCAGCAGCTCCGCGGCAGGGACCTACGAGCAGTACTTC.

The chain couples TRBV29-1 to TRBJ2-2, with TRBD2 as a possible D gene (5 bases). Trimming stripped 2 bases from V and 0 bases from J, with 10 bases between. From germline, CDR1 is SQVTM and CDR2 ANQGSEA. The CDR3 consists of 15 residues. CDR3 coding DNA: TGCAGCGTTGAATGGGGAGACTCGAACACCGGGGAGCTGTTTTTT. Its protein product is CSVEWGDSNTGELFF.

The chain carries TRBV7-2 and TRBJ2-3, with D unclear. The germline CDR1 and CDR2 sequences are SGHTA and FQGNSA. Trimming stripped 5 bases from V and 0 bases from J, with 6 bases between. There are 13 residues in the CDR3. The CDR3 coding sequence is TGTGCCAGCAGCCCTCCTAGCACAGATACGCAGTATTTT. It encodes CASSPPSTDTQYF.

This clone showed up just a few times. The genes are TRBV5-6 and TRBJ1-1, with 7 bases matching TRBD1. This CDR3 region has 12 residues. Germline values: CDR1 SGHDT, CDR2 YYEEEE. The V segment lost 3 bases and the J segment 4 bases; nucleotides outside the gene matches: 0. The CDR3 region is CASSWDSTEAFF. The CDR3 nucleotides are TGTGCCAGCAGCTGGGACAGCACTGAAGCTTTCTTT.

In regard to this clone: One end of the junction does not line up with germline, which may come from a read error. This sequence joins TRBV6-1 and TRBJ2-7; 9 bases are shared with TRBD1. The CDR3 extends over 15 amino acids. Looked up from germline, CDR1 is MNHNS and CDR2 is SASEGT. Written as DNA, the CDR3 is TGTGCCAGCAGCGAAGGGACAGGGTCGGCCTACGAGCAGTACTTC. This encodes CASSEGTGSAYEQYF.

This chain links TRBV13 with TRBJ2-1; D not resolved. The CDR3 has 16 amino acids. Trimming shortened V by 4 bases and J by 4 bases, and 17 bases separated the two germline ends. Germline V gene data show CDR1 as PRHDT and CDR2 as FYEKMQ (reference sequence). For the CDR3, the DNA is TGTGCCAGCAGCTCCACTAACATTCGCTCATACAATGAGCAGTTCTTC. Residues: CASSSTNIRSYNEQFF.

The V and J genes are TRBV7-8 and TRBJ2-5; D is perhaps TRBD1 (6 bases). The CDR3 covers 13 residues. The ends were cut back, 5 bases at V and 2 bases at J, with 9 bases in the middle. Germline V gives CDR1 SGHVS, CDR2 FQNEAQ. CDR3 coding DNA: TGTGCCAGCAGCGACGGACAGCAAGAGACCCAGTACTTC. Translating it yields CASSDGQQETQYF.

This clone was detected only once. V usage is TRBV4-1 and J usage is TRBJ2-7; D is unclear. The V gene lost 0 bases and the J gene lost 4 bases, with 16 bases spanning the gap. The CDR3 covers 16 residues. Germline V gives CDR1 MGHRA, CDR2 YSYEKL. The CDR3, as DNA: TGCGCCAGCAGCCAAGATCACAGTTTTTTAGTTTACGAGCAGTACTTC. Translation gives CASSQDHSFLVYEQYF.

The chain couples TRBV11-3 to TRBJ2-7; a possible D gene is TRBD2 (5 bases). CDR3 length: 14 amino acids. The germline gives CDR1 SGHNT, CDR2 YENEEA. Deletions cut 2 bases from V and 4 bases from J, with 12 bases between. The DNA of the CDR3 is TGTGCCAGCAGCTTAAGTTCGGGCGGGTACGAGCAGTACTTC. Protein product: CASSLSSGGYEQYF. Based on the CDR3 plus reference TRBV11-3 and TRBJ2-7, the full variable domain is EAGVVQSPRYKIIEKKQPVAFWCNPISGHNTLYWYLQNLGQGPELLIRYENEEAVDDSQLPKDRFSAERLKGVDSTLKIQPAELGDSAVYLCASSLSSGGYEQYFGPGTRLTVT.

V and J are TRBV14 and TRBJ1-1; D is undetermined. Trimming shortened V by 1 base and J by 7 bases, and 7 bases separated the two germline ends. Germline CDR1 reads SGHDN; CDR2 reads FVKESK. The CDR3 spans 12 residues. The chain's CDR3 is CASSQAEIEAFF. DNA of the CDR3: TGTGCCAGCAGCCAAGCGGAGATTGAAGCTTTCTTT.

The CDR3 DNA follows: TGTGCCAGCAGTACTTCTAGCGGGAGGGCCGCTGAGCAGTTCTTC. Amino acid sequence: CASSTSSGRAAEQFF. This rearrangement joins TRBV6-5 to TRBJ2-1, with 12 nucleotides matching TRBD2. Per the germline V gene, CDR1 is MNHEY and CDR2 is SVGAGI. CDR3 size: 15 residues. Trimming removed 5 bases from V and 9 bases from J; junction bases left unmatched: 8.

This rearrangement joins TRBV7-2 to TRBJ2-1; 10 bases map to TRBD2. CDR3 length equals 14 residues. Germline CDR1 reads SGHTA; CDR2 reads FQGNSA. J was trimmed by 6 bases and V by 6 bases; bases with no gene match: 5. The CDR3 loop reads CASRRTSGVNEQFF. Here the CDR3 DNA reads TGTGCCAGCAGACGGACTAGCGGAGTCAATGAGCAGTTCTTC.

The chain employs TRBV27 and TRBJ1-1, with 8 positions matching TRBD1. J lost 1 base, V lost 4 bases, and 2 bases had no gene match. The V gene's germline CDR1 is MNHEY and CDR2 SMNVEV (reference sequence). This CDR3 has 14 amino acids. In nucleotides, the CDR3 is TGTGCCAGCAGTTGGGACAGGTCGAACACTGAAGCTTTCTTT. Translation: CASSWDRSNTEAFF.

Of note for this clone: The junction and the germline gene differ at one end; a read error may be behind it. The chain carries TRBV4-1 and TRBJ2-1, with D possibly being TRBD1 (5 bases). Germline V gene lookup returns CDR1 MGHRA and CDR2 YSYEKL. This CDR3 has 13 amino acids. The DNA of the CDR3 is TGCGCCAGCAGCCAAGAGATCGCAAGAGGCAGGGTCTTC. Its protein product is CASSQEIARGRVF.

This clone was picked up one time. V and J are TRBV28 and TRBJ2-1; no reliable D call. V lost 1 base to trimming and J lost 6 bases, with 10 bases between them. The CDR3 has 14 amino acids. CDR1 is MDHEN and CDR2 is SYDVKM in the germline V gene. CDR3 residues: CASSLSVARNEQFF. In DNA, the CDR3 is TGTGCCAGCAGTTTATCGGTAGCCCGCAATGAGCAGTTCTTC. Together with reference TRBV28 and TRBJ2-1, the CDR3 gives the full variable domain: DVKVTQSSRYLVKRTGEKVFLECVQDMDHENMFWYRQDPGLGLRLIYFSYDVKMKEKGDIPEGYSVSREKKERFSLILESASTNQTSMYLCASSLSVARNEQFFGPGTRLTVL.

V gene TRBV29-1 combines with J gene TRBJ2-3, with 10 bases matching TRBD1. The CDR3 consists of 13 residues. J lost 6 bases, V lost 4 bases, and 4 bases had no gene match. Per the germline V gene, CDR1 is SQVTM and CDR2 is ANQGSEA. As DNA, the CDR3 is TGCAGCGTTGGGGACAGGGGAGCCGATACGCAGTATTTT. This translates into CSVGDRGADTQYF.

Turning to this clone: The junction shows a germline mismatch at one end, possibly a read error. The rearrangement links TRBV15 to TRBJ1-5; D is unclear. CDR3 length: 15 amino acids. Per germline, CDR1 LNHNV and CDR2 YYDKDF (reference sequence). The CDR3 here is CATSRGRADNQLQHF. In nucleotides, the CDR3 is TGTGCCACCAGCAGAGGGAGGGCCGACAATCAGCTCCAGCATTTT.

CDR3 amino acids: CASSQVMYTSNEQFF. CDR3 nucleotides: TGCGCCAGCAGCCAAGTGATGTACACCAGCAATGAGCAGTTCTTC. The rearrangement links TRBV4-3 to TRBJ2-1, with D unclear. The length of the CDR3 is 15 residues. V was pared by 1 base and J by 6 bases, with 13 bases between. Germline CDR1 is LGHNA and CDR2 is YSLEER.

The rearrangement uses TRBV9 and TRBJ2-7, with D possibly being TRBD2 (7 bases). Trimming took 2 bases from V and 2 from J, leaving 11 bases between them. Germline assignment: CDR1 SGDLS and CDR2 YYNGEE. CDR3 size: 14 residues. CDR3 sequence: CASSVTGGPYEQYF. The CDR3 DNA reads TGTGCCAGCAGCGTGACGGGGGGCCCCTACGAGCAGTACTTC.

J is TRBJ2-7 and V is TRBV4-3; maybe TRBD2 (6 bases). Germline loops: CDR1 LGHNA, CDR2 YSLEER. V was clipped by 0 bases and J by 4 bases, with 16 bases between them. There are 16 residues in the CDR3. The DNA of the CDR3 is TGCGCCAGCAGCCAAGAGCTCGAACTAGCCTCGTACGAGCAGTACTTC. It specifies CASSQELELASYEQYF.

This chain joins TRBV5-4 and TRBJ1-2; D is perhaps TRBD1 (6 bases). Per the germline V gene, CDR1 is SGHNT and CDR2 is YYREEE (reference sequence). The CDR3 runs 15 residues. V was pared by 0 bases and J by 4 bases, with 13 bases between. The CDR3 region is CASSLVVGGIYGYTF. The CDR3 nucleotides are TGTGCCAGCAGCTTGGTGGTAGGGGGAATCTATGGCTACACCTTC.

The J gene is TRBJ1-1, the V gene TRBV29-1; D remains unclear. Germline V gene lookup returns CDR1 SQVTM and CDR2 ANQGSEA. CDR3 length: 12 residues. V shed 5 bases and J shed 1 base, with 8 bases lying between them. CDR3 nucleotide sequence: TGCAGCGTTATACGGGGGAACACTGAAGCTTTCTTT. Its protein product is CSVIRGNTEAFF.

The CDR3 nucleotides are TGTGCCAGCAACTCGGGACTAGCCGGCAATGAGCAGTTCTTC. Translating gives CASNSGLAGNEQFF. J is TRBJ2-1 and V is TRBV7-2; TRBD2 aligns across 9 bases. V gave up 7 bases and J gave up 6 bases; unmatched junction bases: 7. This CDR3 is 14 amino acids long. Germline lookup yields CDR1 SGHTA and CDR2 FQGNSA.

This clone occurred a few times. The CDR3 is CAWSVDWRTEAFF. CDR3 in DNA: TGTGCCTGGAGTGTAGATTGGCGGACTGAAGCTTTCTTT. The chain carries TRBV30 and TRBJ1-1, with unresolved D. Trimming stripped 0 bases from V and 5 bases from J, with 10 bases between. Germline V CDR1 and CDR2: GTSNPN, SVGIG (reference sequence). The CDR3 contains 13 residues.

A word on this clone: The identical CDR3 is also encoded by other nucleotide sequences in the sample. This chain connects TRBV6-5 to TRBJ2-1, with 9 nucleotides matching TRBD2. V lost 6 bases and J lost 4; bases outside the gene matches: 7. The germline V gene has CDR1 MNHEY and CDR2 SVGAGI. The CDR3 contains 15 residues. The DNA of the CDR3 is TGTGCCAGCAGCCCCGGGACTAGCCCTTACAATGAGCAGTTCTTC. Its protein product is CASSPGTSPYNEQFF.

The V call is TRBV6-5, the J call TRBJ2-7, with TRBD1 matching over 7 bases. This CDR3 spans 13 amino acids. V dropped 8 bases and J dropped 0; count of bases not matched to a gene: 4. Germline CDR1 reads MNHEY; CDR2 reads SVGAGI. The CDR3 loop reads CASRDSYSYEQYF. CDR3 sequence (DNA): TGTGCCAGCCGGGACAGCTACTCCTACGAGCAGTACTTC.

The rearrangement joins TRBV4-1 to TRBJ2-5, with 7 bases aligning to TRBD1. The J call may be in error: the DNA end matches TRBJ2-7 better. In germline, CDR1 is MGHRA, CDR2 YSYEKL. The CDR3 totals 17 residues. CDR3 residues: CASSLHLTRQGAYEQYF. The CDR3 DNA follows: TGCGCCAGCAGCCTCCACCTAACTCGACAGGGCGCCTACGAGCAGTACTTC.

The gene calls are TRBV5-4 and TRBJ2-7, with 15 bases lining up with TRBD2. The junction had 8 bases not matched to a gene; V was cut back by 4 bases and J by 0 bases. Germline assignment: CDR1 SGHNT and CDR2 YYREEE (reference sequence). The CDR3 runs 18 residues. The DNA for the CDR3 is TGTGCCAGCAGCCGAGGGACTAGCGGGAGGTTCATCTCCTACGAGCAGTACTTC. Its protein is CASSRGTSGRFISYEQYF.